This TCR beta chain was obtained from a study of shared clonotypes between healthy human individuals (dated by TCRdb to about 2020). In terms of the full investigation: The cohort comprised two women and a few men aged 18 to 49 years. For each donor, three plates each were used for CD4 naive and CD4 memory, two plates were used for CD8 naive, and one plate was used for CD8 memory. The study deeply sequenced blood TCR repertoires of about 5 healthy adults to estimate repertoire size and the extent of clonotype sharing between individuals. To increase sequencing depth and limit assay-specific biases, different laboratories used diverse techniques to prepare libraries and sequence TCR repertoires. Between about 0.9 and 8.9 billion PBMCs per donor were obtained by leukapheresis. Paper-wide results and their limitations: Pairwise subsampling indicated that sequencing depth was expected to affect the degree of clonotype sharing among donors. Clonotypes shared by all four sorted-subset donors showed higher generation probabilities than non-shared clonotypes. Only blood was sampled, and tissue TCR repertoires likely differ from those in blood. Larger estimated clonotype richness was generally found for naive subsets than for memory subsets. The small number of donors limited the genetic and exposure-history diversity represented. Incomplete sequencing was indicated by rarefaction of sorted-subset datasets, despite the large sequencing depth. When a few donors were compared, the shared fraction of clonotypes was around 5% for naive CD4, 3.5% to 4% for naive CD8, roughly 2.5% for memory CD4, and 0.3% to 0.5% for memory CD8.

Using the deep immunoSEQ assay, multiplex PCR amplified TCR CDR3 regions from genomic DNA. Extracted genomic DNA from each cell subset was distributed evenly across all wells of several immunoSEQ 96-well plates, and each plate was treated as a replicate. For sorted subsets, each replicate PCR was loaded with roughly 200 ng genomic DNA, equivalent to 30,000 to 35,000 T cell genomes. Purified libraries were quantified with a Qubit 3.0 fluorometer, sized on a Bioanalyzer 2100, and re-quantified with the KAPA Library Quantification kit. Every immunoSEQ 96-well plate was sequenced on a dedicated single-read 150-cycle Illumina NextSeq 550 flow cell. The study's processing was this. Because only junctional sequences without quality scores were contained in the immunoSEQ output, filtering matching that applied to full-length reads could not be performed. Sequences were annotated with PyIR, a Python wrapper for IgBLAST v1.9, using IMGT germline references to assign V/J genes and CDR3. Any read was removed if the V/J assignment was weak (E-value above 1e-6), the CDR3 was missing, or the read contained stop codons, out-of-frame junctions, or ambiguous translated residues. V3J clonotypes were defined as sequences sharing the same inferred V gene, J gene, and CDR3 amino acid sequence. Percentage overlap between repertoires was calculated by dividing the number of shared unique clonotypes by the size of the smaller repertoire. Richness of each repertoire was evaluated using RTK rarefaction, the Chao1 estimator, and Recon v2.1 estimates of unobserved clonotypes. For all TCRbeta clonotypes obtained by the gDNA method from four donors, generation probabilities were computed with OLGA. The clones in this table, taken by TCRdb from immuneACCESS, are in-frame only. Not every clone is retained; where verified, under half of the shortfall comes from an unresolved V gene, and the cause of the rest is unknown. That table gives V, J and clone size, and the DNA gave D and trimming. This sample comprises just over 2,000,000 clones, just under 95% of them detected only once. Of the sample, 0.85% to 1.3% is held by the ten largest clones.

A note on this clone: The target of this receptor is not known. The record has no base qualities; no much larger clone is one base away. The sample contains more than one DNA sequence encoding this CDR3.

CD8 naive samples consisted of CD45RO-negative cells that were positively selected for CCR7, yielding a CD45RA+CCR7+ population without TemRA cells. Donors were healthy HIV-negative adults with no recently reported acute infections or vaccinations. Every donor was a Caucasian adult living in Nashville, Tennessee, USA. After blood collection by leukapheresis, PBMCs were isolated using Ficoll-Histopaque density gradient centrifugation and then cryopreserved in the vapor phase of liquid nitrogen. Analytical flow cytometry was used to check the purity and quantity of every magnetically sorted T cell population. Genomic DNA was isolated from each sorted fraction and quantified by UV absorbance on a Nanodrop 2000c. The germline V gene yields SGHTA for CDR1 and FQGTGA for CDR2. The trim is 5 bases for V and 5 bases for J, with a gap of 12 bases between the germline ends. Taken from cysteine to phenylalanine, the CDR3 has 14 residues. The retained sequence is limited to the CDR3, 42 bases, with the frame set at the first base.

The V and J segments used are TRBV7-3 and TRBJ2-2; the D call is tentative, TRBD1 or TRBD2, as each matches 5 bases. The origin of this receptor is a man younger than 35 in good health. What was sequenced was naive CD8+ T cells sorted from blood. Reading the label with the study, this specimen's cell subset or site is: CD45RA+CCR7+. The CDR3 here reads CASSPSGGTGELFF. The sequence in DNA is TGTGCCAGCAGCCCGAGTGGGGGTACCGGGGAGCTGTTTTTT.